This TCR beta chain came from a study of blood T cell repertoires in COVID-19. This CDR3 is 14 amino acids long. Germline V CDR1 and CDR2: KGHSH, LQKENI. V dropped 5 bases and J dropped 5; count of bases not matched to a gene: 3. The repertoire was sequenced with immunoSEQ multiplex PCR; TCRdb's copy has only in-frame clones and lacks some. In the table there are about 350,000 clones, approximately 87% of which are singletons. This TCR was recovered from a woman younger than 45 who had recovered from COVID-19. The chain uses TRBV18 and TRBJ1-6, with 7 bases matching TRBD1. Sequencing was performed on PBMCs or T cells enriched from blood (not recorded which). CDR3 loop: CASSSTGDNSPLHF. CDR3 DNA: TGTGCCAGCTCATCAACAGGGGATAATTCACCCCTCCACTTT.